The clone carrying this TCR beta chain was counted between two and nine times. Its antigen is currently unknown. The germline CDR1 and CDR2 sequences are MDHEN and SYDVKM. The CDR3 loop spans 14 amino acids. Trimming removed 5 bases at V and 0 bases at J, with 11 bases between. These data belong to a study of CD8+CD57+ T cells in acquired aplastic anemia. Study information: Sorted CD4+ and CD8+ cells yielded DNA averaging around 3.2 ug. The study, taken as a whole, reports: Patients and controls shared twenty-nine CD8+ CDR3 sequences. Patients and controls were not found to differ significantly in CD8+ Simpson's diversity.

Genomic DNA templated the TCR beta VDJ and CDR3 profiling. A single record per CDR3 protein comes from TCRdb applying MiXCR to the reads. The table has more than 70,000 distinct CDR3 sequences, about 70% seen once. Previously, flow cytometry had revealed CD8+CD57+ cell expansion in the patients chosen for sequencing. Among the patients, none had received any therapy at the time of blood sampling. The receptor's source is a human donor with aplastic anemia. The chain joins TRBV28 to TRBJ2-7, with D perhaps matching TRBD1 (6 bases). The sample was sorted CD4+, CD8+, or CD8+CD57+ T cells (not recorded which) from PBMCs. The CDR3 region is CASSIQGISYEQYF. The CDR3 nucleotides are TGTGCCAGCAGTATACAGGGAATCTCCTACGAGCAGTACTTC.